This paragraph reports one TCR beta chain. The RNA input was 0.5 to 1 ug, and it was reverse transcribed with random hexamers. Each CDR3 protein gets one entry after TCRdb re-called the immunoSEQ multiplex PCR reads with MiXCR. This repertoire shows 330,000 or so distinct CDR3 sequences, roughly 85% found once; its top ten account for 0.21%. The junction had 11 bases not matched to a gene; V was cut back by 0 bases and J by 2 bases. The germline gives CDR1 LGHNA, CDR2 YSLEER. CDR3 length: 18 amino acids. The sample originates from a study of CD8 T cells in Susac syndrome. Those who served as multiple sclerosis controls were treatment-naive patients with stable or active relapsing-remitting disease. In contrast to the negatively isolated CD8+ and CD4+ T cells, TEMRA cells were FACS-enriched.

This chain uses TRBV4-3 with TRBJ2-3; 7 nucleotides agree with TRBD2. This TCR was recovered from a human donor with multiple sclerosis. The sample consisted of CD8+ T cells from PBMCs. CDR3 coding DNA: TGCGCCAGCAGCCAAGATAGGGACGCGGGAGCCATCACAGATACGCAGTATTTT. This gives the protein CASSQDRDAGAITDTQYF.